One and the same sample provided the 20 T cell receptor beta chains below, sequenced in a study of T cell repertoires in cytomegalovirus infection. For these receptors, no antigen is known. Each CDR3 protein is one row after TCRdb ran MiXCR on the reads. The table lists 700,000 to 900,000 distinct CDR3 sequences, about 27% of them singletons. Specimen: cultured CD8+ T cells from PBMCs, collected from culture after CMV antigen stimulation. Receptors were obtained from a human donor in good health (CMV status not recorded). Some clones in this sample may be carry-over from other donors' samples.

This clonotype came up a few times. This chain joins TRBV6-6 and TRBJ2-1; 12 bases are shared with TRBD1. The CDR3 has 21 residues. CDR1 and CDR2 (germline): MNHNY, SVGAGI (reference sequence). The V gene end was trimmed by 0 bases and the J gene end by 0 bases; junction bases not matched to a gene: 12. The CDR3 spells CASSYSRVGQGAPGSYNEQFF. The CDR3 region has the DNA TGTGCCAGCAGTTACTCGAGGGTGGGACAGGGGGCTCCCGGCTCCTACAATGAGCAGTTCTTC.

This rearrangement joins TRBV4-3 to TRBJ2-1; perhaps D is TRBD1 or TRBD2 (5 bases each). The germline V gene has CDR1 LGHNA and CDR2 YSLEER. V was trimmed by 0 bases and J by 0 bases, leaving 12 bases between them. This CDR3 comprises 17 residues. CDR3 sequence (DNA): TGCGCCAGCAGCCAAGAAGTGGCAGGGACCTCCTACAATGAGCAGTTCTTC. Translated: CASSQEVAGTSYNEQFF.

The chain couples TRBV4-1 to TRBJ2-1; perhaps TRBD2 as D (5 bases). The germline gives CDR1 MGHRA, CDR2 YSYEKL. The CDR3 is 16 residues long. Trimming left V 0 bases short and J 4 bases short, with 13 bases between. The DNA for the CDR3 is TGCGCCAGCAGCCAAGACTGGCTAGCCCAGTACAATGAGCAGTTCTTC. Its translation: CASSQDWLAQYNEQFF.

The V gene is TRBV6-1, the J gene TRBJ2-7; 10 bases are a match to TRBD1. Germline CDR1 MNHNS, CDR2 SASEGT. The length of the CDR3 is 16 residues. Losses at the gene ends were 7 bases for V and 0 bases for J; bases not matched to a gene: 9. In nucleotides, the CDR3 is TGTGCCAGCACAGGGACAGGGGTCAAACTCTCCTACGAGCAGTACGTC. It yields the protein CASTGTGVKLSYEQYV.

The V call is TRBV23-1, the J call TRBJ2-4; no reliable D call. TRBV23-1 is assigned to the ORF class and has an uncertain function. Trimming removed 4 bases from V and 0 bases from J, with 13 bases in between. The CDR3 runs 16 residues. Here the CDR3 DNA reads TGCGCCAGCAGTCTTTTCGATTGGGGAGCCAAAAACATTCAGTACTTC. This translates into CASSLFDWGAKNIQYF.

This chain links TRBV29-1 with TRBJ1-1; unclear D gene. Germline CDR1 and CDR2: SQVTM and ANQGSEA. The CDR3 has 12 amino acids. Between the trimmed V and J ends, which lost 4 bases and 1 base, there was a span of 7 bases. The CDR3 loop is CSVVPGNTEAFF. Here the CDR3 DNA reads TGCAGCGTTGTTCCGGGGAACACTGAAGCTTTCTTT.

The genes are TRBV4-1 and TRBJ2-7; D not resolved. The CDR3 spans 13 residues. In germline, CDR1 is MGHRA, CDR2 YSYEKL. This chain's CDR3 is CASNQDPNGEQYV. CDR3 coding DNA: TGCGCCAGCAACCAAGACCCTAACGGCGAGCAGTACGTC.

This clonotype was observed a few times. The chain uses TRBV12-3 or TRBV12-4 and TRBJ1-1, with 7 bases identical to TRBD1. CDR3 size: 12 residues. Trimming removed 4 bases from V and 8 bases from J; junction bases left unmatched: 4. The CDR3 coding sequence is TGTGCCAGCAGTTATGAGGGGGCAGAAGCTTTCTTT. It codes for CASSYEGAEAFF.

The V and J genes are TRBV4-3 and TRBJ2-7, with 9 positions matching TRBD1. Germline assignment: CDR1 LGHNA and CDR2 YSLEER. This CDR3 has 14 amino acids. Trimming at V came to 4 bases and at J to 2 bases, leaving 3 bases not matched to a gene. The CDR3 bases are TGCGCCAGCAGCCCCTGGACAGGGGCCTACGAGCAGTACGTC. This encodes CASSPWTGAYEQYV.

This clonotype came up a few times. This sequence joins TRBV27 and TRBJ1-1; no reliable D call. The germline V and J ends were trimmed by 3 bases and 0 bases, with 5 bases remaining between them. CDR1 MNHEY and CDR2 SMNVEV come from the germline V gene (reference sequence). This CDR3 region has 13 residues. In nucleotides, the CDR3 is TGTGCCAGCAGTTTCGAGCTGAACACTGAAGCTTTCTTT. Protein product: CASSFELNTEAFF.

The chain has TRBV27 and TRBJ1-2; D not resolved. This CDR3 spans 15 amino acids. The V end lost 0 bases, the J end lost 4 bases, and 12 bases lay between the germline ends. Germline CDR1 MNHEY, CDR2 SMNVEV (reference sequence). The CDR3 coding sequence is TGTGCCAGCAGTTTATCCCGGGGTTTGGGCTATGGCTACACCTTC. Its protein product is CASSLSRGLGYGYTF.

This clonotype has a single count. This chain uses TRBV19 with TRBJ2-5; TRBD2 matches at 7 bases. V lost 1 base and J lost 2; bases outside the gene matches: 7. Germline V CDR1 and CDR2: LNHDA, SQIVND (reference sequence). CDR3 length equals 16 residues. CDR3 bases: TGTGCCAGTAGTATAGGGTGGCTAGCGGAACAAGAGACCCAGTACTTC. Translated: CASSIGWLAEQETQYF.

The CDR3 DNA reads TGTGCCAGCAGCGAAGACGAGATAGAGACCCAGTACTTC. It translates to CASSEDEIETQYF. V is TRBV5-5 and J is TRBJ2-5; D ambiguous. This CDR3 has 13 amino acids. CDR1 and CDR2 from the germline V gene are SGHKS and YYEKEE (reference sequence). V dropped 4 bases and J dropped 4 bases, with 11 bases sitting between them.

The V gene is TRBV19, the J gene TRBJ2-7, with TRBD1 matching 8 bases. The CDR3 totals 15 residues. CDR1 is LNHDA, CDR2 SQIVND, per germline (reference sequence). The V gene end was trimmed by 3 bases and the J gene end by 1 base; junction bases not matched to a gene: 5. CDR3 sequence: CASSIGQGQSYEQYF. The CDR3 DNA reads as TGTGCCAGTAGTATCGGACAGGGCCAATCCTACGAGCAGTACTTC.

The CDR3 nucleotides read TGTGCCAGTAGCCGACAGGGGAAGCAGTTCTTC. This sequence encodes CASSRQGKQFF. The chain recombines TRBV19 with TRBJ2-1; 8 nucleotides align to TRBD1. CDR3 length equals 11 residues. The germline CDR1 and CDR2 sequences are LNHDA and SQIVND (reference sequence). Unmatched junction bases numbered 3, after V lost 6 bases and J lost 11 bases.

The chain employs TRBV6-1 and TRBJ2-3; D is unresolved. The germline CDR1 and CDR2 sequences are MNHNS and SASEGT. Trimming pared 11 bases from V and 1 base from J, leaving 19 bases between. The CDR3 consists of 15 residues. The CDR3 DNA follows: TGTGCCGCACCGCTTTTCTCAACCCGCACAGATACGCAGTATTTT. Residues: CAAPLFSTRTDTQYF.

The genes are TRBV3-1 and TRBJ2-3, with TRBD1 matching over 9 bases. V shed 0 bases and J 4 bases; nucleotides not matched to a gene: 11. CDR3 length: 18 residues. The germline gives CDR1 LGHDT, CDR2 YNNKEL (reference sequence). The CDR3 DNA sequence: TGTGCCAGCAGCCAAGAGACCCTCACAGGGGGCTATCCAGATACGCAGTATTTT. This sequence encodes CASSQETLTGGYPDTQYF.

The chain uses TRBV13 and TRBJ2-7, with D perhaps TRBD1 or TRBD2 (5 bases each). CDR3 length: 14 residues. Germline V gene data show CDR1 as PRHDT and CDR2 as FYEKMQ (reference sequence). Trimming took off 6 bases at V and 3 bases at J, with 15 bases between the two ends. Here the CDR3 DNA reads TGTGCCAGCAGTCTACCGGGACGAAACTACGAGCAGTACTTC. Translation: CASSLPGRNYEQYF.

The chain joins TRBV7-9 to TRBJ2-4; no clear D gene. The CDR3 runs to 12 residues. The V end was cut by 3 bases, the J end by 4 bases, with 4 bases between. The V gene's germline CDR1 is SEHNR and CDR2 FQNEAQ (reference sequence). This CDR3 reads CASSFVKNIQYF. Written as DNA, the CDR3 is TGTGCCAGCAGCTTTGTGAAAAACATTCAGTACTTC.

This clonotype has at least ten counts. CDR3 coding DNA: TGTGCCAGCGGGTCCTTGGGAGCCGGGGAGACCCAGTACTTC. Residues: CASGSLGAGETQYF. The gene calls are TRBV7-9 and TRBJ2-5; D possibly corresponds to TRBD2 (5 bases). CDR1 is SEHNR and CDR2 is FQNEAQ in the germline V gene (reference sequence). The CDR3 extends over 14 amino acids. V was clipped by 8 bases and J by 5 bases, with 18 bases between them.